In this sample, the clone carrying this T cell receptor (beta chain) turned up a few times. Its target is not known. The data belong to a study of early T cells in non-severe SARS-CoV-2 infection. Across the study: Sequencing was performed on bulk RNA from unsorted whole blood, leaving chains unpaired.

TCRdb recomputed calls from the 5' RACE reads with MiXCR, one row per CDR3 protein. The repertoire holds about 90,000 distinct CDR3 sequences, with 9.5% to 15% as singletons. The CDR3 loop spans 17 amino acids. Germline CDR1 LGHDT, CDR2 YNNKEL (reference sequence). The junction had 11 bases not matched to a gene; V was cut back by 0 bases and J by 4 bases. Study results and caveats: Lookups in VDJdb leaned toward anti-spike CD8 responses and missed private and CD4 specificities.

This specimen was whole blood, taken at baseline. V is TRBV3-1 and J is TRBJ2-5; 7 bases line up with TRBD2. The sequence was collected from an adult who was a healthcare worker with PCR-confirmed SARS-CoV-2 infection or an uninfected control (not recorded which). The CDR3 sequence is CASSQDFGSGMGETQYF. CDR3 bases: TGTGCCAGCAGCCAAGATTTTGGGAGCGGGATGGGAGAGACCCAGTACTTC.